The 18 T cell receptor beta chains in this list originate from one sample, sequenced in a study of blood T cell repertoires in COVID-19. Sequencing used immunoSEQ multiplex PCR; TCRdb keeps in-frame clones, though not all of them. This table has roughly 100,000 clones, 80% to 90% appearing once. The sample consisted of peripheral blood. Receptors were obtained from a woman aged 80 or over with acute or convalescent COVID-19.

The V and J genes are TRBV19 and TRBJ2-7; TRBD1 matches 12 bases. The V and J ends lost 5 bases and 7 bases, in that order; junction bases with no gene match: 12. Looked up from germline, CDR1 is LNHDA and CDR2 is SQIVND (reference sequence). The CDR3 extends over 16 amino acids. The DNA of the CDR3 is TGTGCCAGTAGTCTAAGACCGGGACAGGGGGCTCGGGAGCAGTACTTC. Its translation is CASSLRPGQGAREQYF.

This chain joins TRBV7-2 and TRBJ2-7, with TRBD1 as a possible D gene (6 bases). Trimming removed 7 bases from V and 0 bases from J, with 13 bases in between. CDR1 and CDR2 (germline): SGHTA, FQGNSA. CDR3 length: 14 amino acids. CDR3 in amino acids: CASTQGYFSYEQYF. The DNA of the CDR3 is TGTGCCAGCACCCAGGGGTATTTCTCCTACGAGCAGTACTTC.

The V and J genes are TRBV28 and TRBJ1-1; TRBD1 might be the D (5 bases). Per the germline V gene, CDR1 is MDHEN and CDR2 is SYDVKM. Trimming left V 3 bases short and J 3 bases short, with 17 bases between. The CDR3 contains 16 residues. This chain's CDR3 is CASSFPLGGEDTEAFF. DNA of the CDR3: TGTGCCAGCAGTTTTCCCCTCGGGGGGGAGGACACTGAAGCTTTCTTT. Variable domain in full (rest from reference TRBV28 and TRBJ1-1): DVKVTQSSRYLVKRTGEKVFLECVQDMDHENMFWYRQDPGLGLRLIYFSYDVKMKEKGDIPEGYSVSREKKERFSLILESASTNQTSMYLCASSFPLGGEDTEAFFGQGTRLTVV.

The chain links TRBV5-5 to TRBJ1-2; 8 nucleotides match TRBD1. CDR1 is SGHKS and CDR2 is YYEKEE in the germline V gene (reference sequence). The CDR3 loop spans 14 amino acids. V shed 4 bases, J shed 8 bases, and the junction held 10 bases outside the gene matches. The CDR3 DNA follows: TGTGCCAGCAGCCCTCAGACAGGGGACTGGGGCTACACCTTC. The encoded protein is CASSPQTGDWGYTF. Full variable domain (outside the CDR3, taken from reference TRBV5-5 and TRBJ1-2): DAGVTQSPTHLIKTRGQQVTLRCSPISGHKSVSWYQQVLGQGPQFIFQYYEKEERGRGNFPDRFSARQFPNYSSELNVNALLLGDSALYLCASSPQTGDWGYTFGSGTRLTVV.

V and J are TRBV27 and TRBJ2-7; D is uncertain. CDR3 length: 16 residues. The V gene lost 5 bases and the J gene lost 4 bases, with 21 bases spanning the gap. The germline gives CDR1 MNHEY, CDR2 SMNVEV (reference sequence). CDR3 coding DNA: TGTGCCAGCAGTCCAGTAATTTTCGCTTCGGGTTACGAGCAGTACTTC. It yields the protein CASSPVIFASGYEQYF.

V gene TRBV15 combines with J gene TRBJ1-5, with unresolved D. The germline V gene encodes CDR1 LNHNV and CDR2 YYDKDF (reference sequence). V shed 0 bases and J shed 13 bases, with 10 bases lying between them. The length of the CDR3 is 12 residues. Here the CDR3 reads CATSRDNTEQHF. In DNA form, the CDR3 reads TGTGCCACCAGCAGAGATAACACAGAACAGCATTTT.

V and J are TRBV6-5 and TRBJ2-7; TRBD2 matches at 8 bases. The CDR3 sequence is 15 residues long. Germline V gives CDR1 MNHEY, CDR2 SVGAGI. V lost 4 bases, J lost 0 bases, and 5 bases stayed unmatched. The CDR3 DNA follows: TGTGCCAGCAGTTTAGCGGGGTCGAGCTCCTACGAGCAGTACTTC. This encodes CASSLAGSSSYEQYF.

This chain connects TRBV6-6 to TRBJ1-2; 7 nucleotides align to TRBD1. The V segment lost 4 bases and the J segment 4 bases; nucleotides outside the gene matches: 6. The germline gives CDR1 MNHNY, CDR2 SVGAGI (reference sequence). CDR3 length equals 14 residues. The DNA for the CDR3 is TGTGCCAGCAGTTCTACAGGGGCCGCCTATGGCTACACCTTC. Amino acids: CASSSTGAAYGYTF.

V and J are TRBV10-3 and TRBJ1-5; 7 nucleotides match TRBD1. V trimming: 6 bases; J trimming: 7 bases; junction bases outside the gene matches: 9. Germline values: CDR1 ENHRY, CDR2 SYGVKD. The CDR3 loop spans 14 amino acids. The CDR3 sequence: CAISPGQEMQPQHF. The CDR3 nucleotides read TGTGCCATCAGCCCCGGACAGGAAATGCAGCCCCAGCATTTT.

J is TRBJ1-1 and V is TRBV6-2 or TRBV6-3; no definite D call. V lost 5 bases, J lost 4 bases, and 11 bases lay in between. Germline lookup yields CDR1 MNHEY and CDR2 SVGEGT. The CDR3 spans 13 residues. This chain's CDR3 is CASSTSDFTEAFF. In DNA form, the CDR3 reads TGTGCCAGCAGTACCAGTGATTTCACTGAAGCTTTCTTT.

This clone was counted a few times. The V call is TRBV19, the J call TRBJ1-6; 7 bases align to TRBD1. Losses at the gene ends were 7 bases for V and 6 bases for J; bases not matched to a gene: 6. CDR3 length equals 14 residues. Germline V CDR1 and CDR2: LNHDA, SQIVND (reference sequence). CDR3 bases: TGTGCCAGTACCGTCGGGACAGCTAATTCACCCCTCCACTTT. Translated, it gives CASTVGTANSPLHF.

The rearrangement links TRBV29-1 to TRBJ2-7; 7 bases are shared with TRBD1. This CDR3 is 11 amino acids long. V was clipped by 4 bases and J by 6 bases; unmatched bases: 3. Germline V gene data show CDR1 as SQVTM and CDR2 as ANQGSEA. Here the CDR3 reads CSVGGTVEQYF. CDR3 bases: TGCAGCGTTGGTGGGACAGTCGAGCAGTACTTC.

V gene TRBV30 combines with J gene TRBJ2-3, with D possibly matching TRBD2 (7 bases). The V and J ends lost 5 bases and 3 bases respectively, with 24 bases between them. Germline V gene data show CDR1 as GTSNPN and CDR2 as SVGIG (reference sequence). There are 17 residues in the CDR3. CDR3 region: CAWHPRWGGLVTDTQYF. CDR3 DNA: TGTGCCTGGCACCCAAGGTGGGGGGGCCTGGTAACAGATACGCAGTATTTT.

This clone has a single count. The junction does not match germline at one end; this may be a read error. The chain links TRBV7-9 to TRBJ2-7, with TRBD2 identical over 7 bases. Germline CDR1 is SEHNR and CDR2 is FQNEAQ (reference sequence). CDR3 size: 12 residues. The CDR3 reads CASSSAVRDYYF. The CDR3, as DNA: TGTGCCAGCAGCTCAGCGGTGCGGGACTACTATTTC.

J is TRBJ1-1 and V is TRBV4-2; no clear D. Germline CDR1 reads LGHNA; CDR2 reads YNFKEQ. Trimming left V 4 bases short and J 1 base short, with 7 bases between. The CDR3 spans 13 residues. The CDR3 reads CASSPRWNTEAFF. The CDR3 DNA follows: TGTGCCAGCAGCCCGCGGTGGAACACTGAAGCTTTCTTT.

The chain carries TRBV28 and TRBJ1-5; tentative D call: TRBD1 (5 bases). This CDR3 region has 16 residues. Trimming shortened V by 2 bases and J by 0 bases, and 11 bases separated the two germline ends. The germline gives CDR1 MDHEN, CDR2 SYDVKM. The CDR3 nucleotides read TGTGCCAGCAGTTTAGGGGGGATACGTAGCAATCAGCCCCAGCATTTT. Translation gives CASSLGGIRSNQPQHF. Using reference TRBV28 and TRBJ1-5 for the parts outside the CDR3, the full variable domain is DVKVTQSSRYLVKRTGEKVFLECVQDMDHENMFWYRQDPGLGLRLIYFSYDVKMKEKGDIPEGYSVSREKKERFSLILESASTNQTSMYLCASSLGGIRSNQPQHFGDGTRLSIL.

In this sample, this clone turned up a few times. V is TRBV9 and J is TRBJ1-1; 7 nucleotides line up with TRBD1. Germline V CDR1 and CDR2: SGDLS, YYNGEE. The CDR3 covers 15 residues. J gave up 3 bases and V 0 bases, and 5 bases lay outside the gene matches. In DNA form, the CDR3 reads TGTGCCAGCAGCGTAGCAGGGGACAGCTACACTGAAGCTTTCTTT. Its protein is CASSVAGDSYTEAFF.

The chain recombines TRBV7-2 with TRBJ1-5; unclear D gene. Germline V gene sequence: CDR1 SGHTA, CDR2 FQGNSA. Between the trimmed V and J ends, which lost 0 bases and 6 bases, there was a span of 6 bases. The CDR3 runs to 13 residues. The CDR3 is CASSLAPGQPQHF. CDR3 nucleotides: TGTGCCAGCAGCTTAGCGCCGGGTCAGCCCCAGCATTTT.